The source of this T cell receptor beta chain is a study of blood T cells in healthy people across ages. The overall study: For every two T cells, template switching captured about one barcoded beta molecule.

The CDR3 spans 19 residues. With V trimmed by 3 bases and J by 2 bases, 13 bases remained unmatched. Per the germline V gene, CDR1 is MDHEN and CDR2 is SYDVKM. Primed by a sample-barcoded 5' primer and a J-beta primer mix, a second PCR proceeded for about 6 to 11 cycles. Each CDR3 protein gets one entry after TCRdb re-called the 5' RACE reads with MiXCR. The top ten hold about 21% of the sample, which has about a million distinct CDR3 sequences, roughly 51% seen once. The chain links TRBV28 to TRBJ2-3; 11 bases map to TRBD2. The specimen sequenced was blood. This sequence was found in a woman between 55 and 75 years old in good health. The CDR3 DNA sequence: TGTGCCAGCAGTTTGCCCCGGACACTAGCGGGAGACCCCACAGATACGCAGTATTTT. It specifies CASSLPRTLAGDPTDTQYF.